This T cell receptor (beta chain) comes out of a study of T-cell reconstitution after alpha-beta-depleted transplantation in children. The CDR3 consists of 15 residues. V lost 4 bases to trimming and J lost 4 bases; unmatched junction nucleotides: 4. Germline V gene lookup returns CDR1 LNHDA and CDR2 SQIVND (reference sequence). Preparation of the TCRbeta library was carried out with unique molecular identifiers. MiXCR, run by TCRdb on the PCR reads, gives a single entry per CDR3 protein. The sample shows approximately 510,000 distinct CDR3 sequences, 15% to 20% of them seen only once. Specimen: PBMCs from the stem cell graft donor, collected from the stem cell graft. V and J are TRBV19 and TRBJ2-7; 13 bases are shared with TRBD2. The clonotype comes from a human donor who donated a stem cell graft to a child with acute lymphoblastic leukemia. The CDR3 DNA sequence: TGTGCCAGTAGTACCGGGACTAGCGGGAATTACGAGCAGTACTTC. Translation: CASSTGTSGNYEQYF.